This entry features one T cell receptor beta chain sequence. This entry is derived from a study of blood T cell repertoires in COVID-19. Study-wide background: The analysed material was cDNA or gDNA that came from T cells, B-cell-depleted T cells, or PBMCs.

The CDR3 has 14 amino acids. V lost 7 bases and J lost 5; bases outside the gene matches: 6. Germline CDR1 and CDR2: SEHNR and FQNEAQ (reference sequence). In the original workflow: The authors estimated nucleated cell counts from reference gene primer amplification. Clones were sequenced by immunoSEQ multiplex PCR, and TCRdb holds only the in-frame ones, with some missing. That table supplies the V and J calls and clone size; D and trimming were determined from the DNA. The sample has around 130,000 clones; roughly 88% are singletons. The origin of this receptor is a man in his forties with acute or convalescent COVID-19. The chain recombines TRBV7-9 with TRBJ2-3, with 10 nucleotides matching TRBD1. The sample comprised peripheral blood. The CDR3 spells CASIRDRGEDTQYF. CDR3 coding DNA: TGTGCCAGCATTCGGGACAGGGGAGAAGATACGCAGTATTTT.